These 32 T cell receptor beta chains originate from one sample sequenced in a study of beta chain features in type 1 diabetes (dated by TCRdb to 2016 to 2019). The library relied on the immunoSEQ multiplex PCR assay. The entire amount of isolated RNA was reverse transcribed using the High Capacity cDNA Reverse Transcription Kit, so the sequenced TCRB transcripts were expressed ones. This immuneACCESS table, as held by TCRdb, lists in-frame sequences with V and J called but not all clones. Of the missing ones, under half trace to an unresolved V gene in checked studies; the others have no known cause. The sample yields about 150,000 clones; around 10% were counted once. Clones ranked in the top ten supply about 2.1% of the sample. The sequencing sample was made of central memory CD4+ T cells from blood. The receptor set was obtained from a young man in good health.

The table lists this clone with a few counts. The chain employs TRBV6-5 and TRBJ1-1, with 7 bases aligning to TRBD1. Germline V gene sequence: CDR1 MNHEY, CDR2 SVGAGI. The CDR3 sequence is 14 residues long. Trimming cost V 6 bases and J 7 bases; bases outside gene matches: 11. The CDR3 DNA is TGTGCCAGCAGACGGACAGGACTCGGTAGTGAAGCTTTCTTT. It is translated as CASRRTGLGSEAFF.

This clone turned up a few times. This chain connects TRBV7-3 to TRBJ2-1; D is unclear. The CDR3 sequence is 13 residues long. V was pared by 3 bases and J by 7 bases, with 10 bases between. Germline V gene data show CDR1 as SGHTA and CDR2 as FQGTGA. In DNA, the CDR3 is TGTGCCAGCAGCTTCACATGGGTAAATGAGCAGTTCTTC. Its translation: CASSFTWVNEQFF.

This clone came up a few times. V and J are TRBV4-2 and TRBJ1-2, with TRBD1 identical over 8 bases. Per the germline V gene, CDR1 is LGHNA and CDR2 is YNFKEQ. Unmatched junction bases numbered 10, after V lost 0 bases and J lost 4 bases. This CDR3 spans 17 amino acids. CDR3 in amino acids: CASSQDSNRGEIYGYTF. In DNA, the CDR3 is TGTGCCAGCAGCCAAGATAGTAACAGGGGGGAGATCTATGGCTACACCTTC.

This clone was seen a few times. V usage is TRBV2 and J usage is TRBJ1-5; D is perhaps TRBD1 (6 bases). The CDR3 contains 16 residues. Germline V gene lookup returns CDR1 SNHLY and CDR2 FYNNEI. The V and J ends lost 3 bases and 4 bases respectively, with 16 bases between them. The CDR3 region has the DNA TGTGCCAGCAGTGACTCCCCAGGGGAGCGGAATCAGCCCCAGCATTTT. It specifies CASSDSPGERNQPQHF.

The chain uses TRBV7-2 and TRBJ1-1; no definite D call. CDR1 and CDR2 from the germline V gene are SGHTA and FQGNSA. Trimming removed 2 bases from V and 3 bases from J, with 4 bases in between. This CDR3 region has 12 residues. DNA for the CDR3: TGTGCCAGCAGCTTAAGCTACACTGAAGCTTTCTTT. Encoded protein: CASSLSYTEAFF.

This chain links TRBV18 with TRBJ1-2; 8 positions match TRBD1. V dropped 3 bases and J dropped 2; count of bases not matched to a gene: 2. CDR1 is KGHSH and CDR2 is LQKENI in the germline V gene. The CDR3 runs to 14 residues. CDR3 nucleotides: TGTGCCAGCTCACCCGACAGGGGCAACTATGGCTACACCTTC. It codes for CASSPDRGNYGYTF.

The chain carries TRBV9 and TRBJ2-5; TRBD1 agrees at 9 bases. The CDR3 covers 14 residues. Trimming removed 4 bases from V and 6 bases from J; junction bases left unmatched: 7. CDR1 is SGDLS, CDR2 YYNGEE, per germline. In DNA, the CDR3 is TGTGCCAGCAGCCAGAGGACAGGGGAGAAGACCCAGTACTTC. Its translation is CASSQRTGEKTQYF.

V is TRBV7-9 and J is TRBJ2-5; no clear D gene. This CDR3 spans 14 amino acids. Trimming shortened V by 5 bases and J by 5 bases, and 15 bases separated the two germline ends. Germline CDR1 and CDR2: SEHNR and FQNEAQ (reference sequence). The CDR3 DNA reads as TGTGCCAGCAGCCCTCAGGCTCTCGGGGAGACCCAGTACTTC. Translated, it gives CASSPQALGETQYF.

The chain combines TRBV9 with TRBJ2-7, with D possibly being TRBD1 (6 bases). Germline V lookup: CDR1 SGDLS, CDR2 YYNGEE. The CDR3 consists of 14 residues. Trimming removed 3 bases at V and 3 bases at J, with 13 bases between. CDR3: CASSEQGSVYEQYF. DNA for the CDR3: TGTGCCAGCAGCGAACAGGGATCGGTCTACGAGCAGTACTTC.

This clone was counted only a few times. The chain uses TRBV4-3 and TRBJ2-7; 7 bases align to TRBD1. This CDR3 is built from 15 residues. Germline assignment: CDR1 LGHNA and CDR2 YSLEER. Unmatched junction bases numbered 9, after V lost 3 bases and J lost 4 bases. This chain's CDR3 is CASSQRQGKGYEQYF. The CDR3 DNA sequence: TGCGCCAGCAGCCAGCGACAGGGAAAAGGGTACGAGCAGTACTTC.

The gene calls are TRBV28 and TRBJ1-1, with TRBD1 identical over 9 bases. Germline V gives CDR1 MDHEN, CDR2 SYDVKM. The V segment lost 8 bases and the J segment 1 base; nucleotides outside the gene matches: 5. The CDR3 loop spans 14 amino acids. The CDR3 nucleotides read TGTGCCAGCGGAATGACAGGGGGGAACACTGAAGCTTTCTTT. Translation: CASGMTGGNTEAFF.

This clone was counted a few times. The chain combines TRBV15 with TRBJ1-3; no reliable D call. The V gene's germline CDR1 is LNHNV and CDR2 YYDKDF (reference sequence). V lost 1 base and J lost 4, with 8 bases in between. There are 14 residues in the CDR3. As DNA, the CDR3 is TGTGCCACCAGCAGAGGCACACCGGGAAACACCATATATTTT. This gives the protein CATSRGTPGNTIYF.

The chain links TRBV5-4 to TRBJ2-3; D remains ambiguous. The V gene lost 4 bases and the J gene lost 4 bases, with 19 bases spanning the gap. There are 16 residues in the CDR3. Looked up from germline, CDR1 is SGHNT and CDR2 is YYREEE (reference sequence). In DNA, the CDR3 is TGTGCCAGCAGCCCCGGCGGCAGGAAAAAATCAGATACGCAGTATTTT. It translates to CASSPGGRKKSDTQYF.

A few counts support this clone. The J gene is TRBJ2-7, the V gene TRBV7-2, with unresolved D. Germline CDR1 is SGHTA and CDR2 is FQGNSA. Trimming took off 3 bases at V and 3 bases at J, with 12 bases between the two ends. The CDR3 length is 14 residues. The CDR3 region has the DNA TGTGCCAGCAGCTTTTTGTCCTCCGGCTACGAGCAGTACTTC. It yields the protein CASSFLSSGYEQYF.

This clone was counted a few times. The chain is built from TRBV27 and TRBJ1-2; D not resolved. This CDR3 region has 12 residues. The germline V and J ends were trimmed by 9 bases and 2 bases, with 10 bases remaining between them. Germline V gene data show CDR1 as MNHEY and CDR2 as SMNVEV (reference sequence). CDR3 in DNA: TGTGCCAGTCGTGAACAGAACTATGGCTACACCTTC. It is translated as CASREQNYGYTF.

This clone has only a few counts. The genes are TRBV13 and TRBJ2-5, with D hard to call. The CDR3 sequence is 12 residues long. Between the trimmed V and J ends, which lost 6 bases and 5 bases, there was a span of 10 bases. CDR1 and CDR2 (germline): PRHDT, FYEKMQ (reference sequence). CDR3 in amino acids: CASSVGLETQYF. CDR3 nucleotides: TGTGCCAGCAGTGTCGGTTTGGAGACCCAGTACTTC.

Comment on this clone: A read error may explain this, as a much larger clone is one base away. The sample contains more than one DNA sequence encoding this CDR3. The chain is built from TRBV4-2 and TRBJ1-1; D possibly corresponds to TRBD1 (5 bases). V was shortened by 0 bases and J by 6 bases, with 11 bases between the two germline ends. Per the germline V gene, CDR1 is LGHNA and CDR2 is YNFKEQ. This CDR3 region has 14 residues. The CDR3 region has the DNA TGTGCCAGCAGCCAAGAGATAGTGACAGCTGAAGCTTTCTTT. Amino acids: CASSQEIVTAEAFF.

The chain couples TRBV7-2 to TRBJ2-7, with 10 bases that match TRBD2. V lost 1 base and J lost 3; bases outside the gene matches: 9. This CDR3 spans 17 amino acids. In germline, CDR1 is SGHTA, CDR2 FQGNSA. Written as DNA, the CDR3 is TGTGCCAGCAGCTTAGTAGGCGCTAGCGGGAGTATCTACGAGCAGTACTTC. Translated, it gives CASSLVGASGSIYEQYF. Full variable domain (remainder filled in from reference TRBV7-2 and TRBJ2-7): GAGVSQSPSNKVTEKGKDVELRCDPISGHTALYWYRQSLGQGLEFLIYFQGNSAPDKSGLPSDRFSAERTGGSVSTLTIQRTQQEDSAVYLCASSLVGASGSIYEQYFGPGTRLTVT.

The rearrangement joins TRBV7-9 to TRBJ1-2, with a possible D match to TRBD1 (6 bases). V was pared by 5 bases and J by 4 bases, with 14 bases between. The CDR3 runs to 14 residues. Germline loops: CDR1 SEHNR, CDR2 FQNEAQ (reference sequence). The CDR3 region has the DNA TGTGCCAGCAGCCCAGGGGTTATGGGCTATGGCTACACCTTC. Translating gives CASSPGVMGYGYTF.

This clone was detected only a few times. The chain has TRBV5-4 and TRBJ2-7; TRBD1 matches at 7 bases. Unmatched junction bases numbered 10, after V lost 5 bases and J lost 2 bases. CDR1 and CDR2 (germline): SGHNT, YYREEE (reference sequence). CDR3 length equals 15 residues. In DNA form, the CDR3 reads TGTGCCAGCAGTCCGACAGGGTCAGAGGCCTACGAGCAGTACTTC. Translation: CASSPTGSEAYEQYF.

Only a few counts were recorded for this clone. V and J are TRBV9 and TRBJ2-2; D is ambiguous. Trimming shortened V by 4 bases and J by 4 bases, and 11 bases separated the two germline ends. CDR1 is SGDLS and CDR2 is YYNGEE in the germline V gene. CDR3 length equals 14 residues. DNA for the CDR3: TGTGCCAGCAGCCTTGTATCTGTCACCGGGGAGCTGTTTTTT. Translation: CASSLVSVTGELFF.

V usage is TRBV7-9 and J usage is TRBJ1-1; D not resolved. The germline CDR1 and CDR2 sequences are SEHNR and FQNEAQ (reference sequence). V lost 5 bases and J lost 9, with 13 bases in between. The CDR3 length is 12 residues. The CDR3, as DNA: TGTGCCAGCAGCCCCTCGGGAAGCCAAGCTTTCTTT. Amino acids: CASSPSGSQAFF.

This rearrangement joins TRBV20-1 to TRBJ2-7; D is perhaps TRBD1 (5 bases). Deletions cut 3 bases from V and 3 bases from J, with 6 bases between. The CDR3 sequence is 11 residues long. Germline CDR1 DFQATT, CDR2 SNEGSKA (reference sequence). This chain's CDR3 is CSASQGYEQYF. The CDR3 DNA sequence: TGCAGTGCTAGCCAGGGCTACGAGCAGTACTTC.

This chain's CDR3 is CASSPGLAGGRMETQYF. Written as DNA, the CDR3 is TGCGCCAGCAGCCCCGGACTAGCGGGGGGGCGGATGGAGACCCAGTACTTC. The V call is TRBV4-3, the J call TRBJ2-5; TRBD2 matches 15 bases. This CDR3 comprises 17 residues. The germline CDR1 and CDR2 sequences are LGHNA and YSLEER. Trimming removed 4 bases from V and 5 bases from J; junction bases left unmatched: 8.

The CDR3 sequence is CASSSTGGTDTQYF. Here the CDR3 DNA reads TGCGCCAGCAGCTCAACAGGGGGCACAGATACGCAGTATTTT. The chain is built from TRBV5-1 and TRBJ2-3; TRBD1 aligns across 7 bases. This CDR3 comprises 14 residues. Germline V gene lookup returns CDR1 SGHRS and CDR2 YFSETQ. Trimming cost V 3 bases and J 1 base; bases outside gene matches: 2.

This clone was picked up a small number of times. Here the CDR3 DNA reads TGTGCCAGCTCACCAGACAATAGCAATCAGCCCCAGCATTTT. It codes for CASSPDNSNQPQHF. The chain carries TRBV18 and TRBJ1-5; no firm D call. Germline V lookup: CDR1 KGHSH, CDR2 LQKENI. The V and J ends lost 2 bases and 0 bases respectively, with 5 bases between them. CDR3 length: 14 residues.

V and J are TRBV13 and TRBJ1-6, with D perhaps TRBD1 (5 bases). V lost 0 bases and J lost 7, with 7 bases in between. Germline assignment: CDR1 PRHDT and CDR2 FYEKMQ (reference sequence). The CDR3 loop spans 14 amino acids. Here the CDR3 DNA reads TGTGCCAGCAGCTTAGGTAGGGGAAATTCACCCCTCCACTTT. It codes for CASSLGRGNSPLHF.

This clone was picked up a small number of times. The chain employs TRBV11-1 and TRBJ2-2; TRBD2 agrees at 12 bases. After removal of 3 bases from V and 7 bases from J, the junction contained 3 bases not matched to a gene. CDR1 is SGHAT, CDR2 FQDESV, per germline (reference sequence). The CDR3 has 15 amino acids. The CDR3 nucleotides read TGTGCCAGCAGCTTCCGGACTAGCGGGGACGGGGAGCTGTTTTTT. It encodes CASSFRTSGDGELFF.

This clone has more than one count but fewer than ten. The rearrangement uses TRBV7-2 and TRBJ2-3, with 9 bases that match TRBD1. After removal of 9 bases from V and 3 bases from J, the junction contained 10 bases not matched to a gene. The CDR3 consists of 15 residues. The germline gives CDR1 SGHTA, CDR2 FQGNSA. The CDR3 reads CASGEWGQGTDTQYF. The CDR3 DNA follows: TGTGCCAGTGGGGAGTGGGGACAGGGTACAGATACGCAGTATTTT.

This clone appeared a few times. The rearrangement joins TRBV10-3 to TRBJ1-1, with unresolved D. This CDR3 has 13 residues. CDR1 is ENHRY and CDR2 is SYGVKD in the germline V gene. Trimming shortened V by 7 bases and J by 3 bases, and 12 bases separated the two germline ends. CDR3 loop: CAIKRDGYTEAFF. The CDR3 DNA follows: TGTGCCATCAAGCGTGATGGGTACACTGAAGCTTTCTTT.

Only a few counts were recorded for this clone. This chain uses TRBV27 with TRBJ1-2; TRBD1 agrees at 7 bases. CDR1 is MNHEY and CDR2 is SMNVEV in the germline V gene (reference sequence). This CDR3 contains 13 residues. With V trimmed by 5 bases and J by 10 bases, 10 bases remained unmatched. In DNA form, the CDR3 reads TGTGCCAGCAGTAGGGGAGGGACAGTTGACTACACCTTC. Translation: CASSRGGTVDYTF.

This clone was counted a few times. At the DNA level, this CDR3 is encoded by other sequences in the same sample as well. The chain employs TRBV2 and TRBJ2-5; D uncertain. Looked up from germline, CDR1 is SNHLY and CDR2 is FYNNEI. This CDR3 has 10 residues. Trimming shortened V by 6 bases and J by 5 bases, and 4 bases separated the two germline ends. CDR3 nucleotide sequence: TGTGCCAGCAGCTTGGAGACCCAGTACTTC. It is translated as CASSLETQYF.